The subject of this entry is one T cell receptor beta chain. This entry comes from a study of blood T cell repertoires in COVID-19. Study context: Collection of acute and convalescent COVID-19 samples took place in the United States, Italy and Spain. T cells, B-cell-depleted T cells, or PBMCs supplied cDNA or gDNA.

Participants came from roughly 24 US areas, aged roughly 18 to 95 years. Germline lookup yields CDR1 ENHRY and CDR2 SYGVKD. The CDR3 sequence is 15 residues long. The junction had 7 bases not matched to a gene; V was cut back by 6 bases and J by 2 bases. Source study methods: Reference gene primer amplification yielded estimated nucleated cell counts. This table comes from immunoSEQ multiplex PCR, and its TCRdb copy is limited to in-frame clones, with some not included. The D gene and trimming were derived from the DNA, and the V and J assignments and clone size from that table. The table records around 450,000 clones, around nine tenths of them present only once.

This receptor was identified in a woman aged 18-30 years with acute COVID-19. The sequenced sample consisted of PBMCs or T cells enriched from blood (not recorded which). This sequence joins TRBV10-3 and TRBJ1-3; 7 nucleotides match TRBD1. DNA of the CDR3: TGTGCCATCAGCAAAGTCGGACAGGCTGGAAACACCATATATTTT. Translated, it gives CAISKVGQAGNTIYF.